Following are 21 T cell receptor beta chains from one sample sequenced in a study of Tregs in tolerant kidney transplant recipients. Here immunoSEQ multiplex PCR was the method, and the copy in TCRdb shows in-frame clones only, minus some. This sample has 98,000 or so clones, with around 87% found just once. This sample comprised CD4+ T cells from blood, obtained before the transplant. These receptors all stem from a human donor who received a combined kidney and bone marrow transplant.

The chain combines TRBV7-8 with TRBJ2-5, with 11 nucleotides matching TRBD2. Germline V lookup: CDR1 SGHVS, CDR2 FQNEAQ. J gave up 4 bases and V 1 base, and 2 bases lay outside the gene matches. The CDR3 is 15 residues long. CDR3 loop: CASSLVTSGTETQYF. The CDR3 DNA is TGTGCCAGCAGCTTAGTGACTAGCGGGACAGAGACCCAGTACTTC.

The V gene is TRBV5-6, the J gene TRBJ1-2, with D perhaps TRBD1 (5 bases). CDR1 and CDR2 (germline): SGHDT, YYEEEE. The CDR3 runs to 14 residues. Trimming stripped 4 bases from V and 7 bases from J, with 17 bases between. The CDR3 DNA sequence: TGTGCCAGCAGCCCCCTCACGGGGGGAGGTGGCTACACCTTC. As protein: CASSPLTGGGGYTF.

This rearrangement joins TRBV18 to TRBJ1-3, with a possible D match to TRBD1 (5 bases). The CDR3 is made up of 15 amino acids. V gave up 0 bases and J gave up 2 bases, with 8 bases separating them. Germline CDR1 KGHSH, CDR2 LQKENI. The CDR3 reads CASSPPGGTGNTIYF. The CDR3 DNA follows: TGTGCCAGCTCACCACCGGGGGGGACTGGAAACACCATATATTTT.

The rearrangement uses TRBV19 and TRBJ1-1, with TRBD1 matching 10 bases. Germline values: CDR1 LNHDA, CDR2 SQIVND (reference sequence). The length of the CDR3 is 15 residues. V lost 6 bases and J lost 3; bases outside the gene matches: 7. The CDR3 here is CASRGRTGGDTEAFF. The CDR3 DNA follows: TGTGCCAGTAGGGGAAGGACAGGGGGGGACACTGAAGCTTTCTTT.

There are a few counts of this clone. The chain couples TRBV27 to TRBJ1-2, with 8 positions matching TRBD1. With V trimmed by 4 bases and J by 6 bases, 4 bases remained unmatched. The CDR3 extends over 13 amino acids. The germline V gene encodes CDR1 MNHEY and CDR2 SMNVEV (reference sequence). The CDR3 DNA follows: TGTGCCAGCAGTTCGGACAGGGCCCATGGCTACACCTTC. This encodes CASSSDRAHGYTF.

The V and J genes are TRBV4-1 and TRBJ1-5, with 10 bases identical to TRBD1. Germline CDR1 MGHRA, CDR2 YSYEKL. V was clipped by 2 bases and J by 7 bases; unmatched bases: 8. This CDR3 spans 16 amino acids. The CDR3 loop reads CASSQTDRGQGQPQHF. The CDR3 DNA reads TGCGCCAGCAGCCAAACCGACAGGGGGCAAGGGCAGCCCCAGCATTTT.

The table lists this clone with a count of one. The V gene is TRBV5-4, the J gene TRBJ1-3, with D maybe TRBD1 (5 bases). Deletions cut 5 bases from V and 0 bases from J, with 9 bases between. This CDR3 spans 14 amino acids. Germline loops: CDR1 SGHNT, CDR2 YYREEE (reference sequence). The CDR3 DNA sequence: TGTGCCAGCAGACCCGACAGCTCTGGAAACACCATATATTTT. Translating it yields CASRPDSSGNTIYF.

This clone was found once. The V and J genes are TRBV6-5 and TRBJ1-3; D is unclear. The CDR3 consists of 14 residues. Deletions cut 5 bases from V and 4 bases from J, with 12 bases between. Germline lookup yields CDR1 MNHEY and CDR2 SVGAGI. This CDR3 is CASSAHAQGNTIYF. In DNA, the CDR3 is TGTGCCAGCAGTGCTCATGCGCAAGGAAACACCATATATTTT.

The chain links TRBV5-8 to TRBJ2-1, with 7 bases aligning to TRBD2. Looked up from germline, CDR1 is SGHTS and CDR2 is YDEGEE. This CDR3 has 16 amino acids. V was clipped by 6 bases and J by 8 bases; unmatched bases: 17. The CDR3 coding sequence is TGTGCCAGCACCAGCGGGGTAGCGGTGGTTTTGGATGAGCAGTTCTTC. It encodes CASTSGVAVVLDEQFF.

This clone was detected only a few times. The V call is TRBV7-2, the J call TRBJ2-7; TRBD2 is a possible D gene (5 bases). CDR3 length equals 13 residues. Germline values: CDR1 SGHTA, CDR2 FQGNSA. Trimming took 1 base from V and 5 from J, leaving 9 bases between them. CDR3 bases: TGTGCCAGCAGCTTAGGGACTCCCGACGAGCAGTACTTC. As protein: CASSLGTPDEQYF.

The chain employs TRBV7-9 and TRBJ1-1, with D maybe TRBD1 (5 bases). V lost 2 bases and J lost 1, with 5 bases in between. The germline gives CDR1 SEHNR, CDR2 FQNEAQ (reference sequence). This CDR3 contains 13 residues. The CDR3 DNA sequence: TGTGCCAGCAGCTTAAGGGGGAACACTGAAGCTTTCTTT. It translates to CASSLRGNTEAFF.

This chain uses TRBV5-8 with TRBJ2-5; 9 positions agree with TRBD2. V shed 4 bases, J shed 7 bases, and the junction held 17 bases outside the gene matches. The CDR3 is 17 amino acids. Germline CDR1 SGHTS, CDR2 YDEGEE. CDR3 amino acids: CASSPGLAGVLSATQYF. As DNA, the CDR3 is TGTGCCAGCAGCCCCGGGTTAGCGGGGGTCCTTTCGGCGACCCAGTACTTC.

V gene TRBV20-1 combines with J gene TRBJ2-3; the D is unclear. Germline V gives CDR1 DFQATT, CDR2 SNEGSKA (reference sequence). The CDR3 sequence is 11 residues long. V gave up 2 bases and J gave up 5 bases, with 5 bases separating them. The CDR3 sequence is CSARSGDTQYF. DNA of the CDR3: TGCAGTGCTAGATCAGGAGATACGCAGTATTTT.

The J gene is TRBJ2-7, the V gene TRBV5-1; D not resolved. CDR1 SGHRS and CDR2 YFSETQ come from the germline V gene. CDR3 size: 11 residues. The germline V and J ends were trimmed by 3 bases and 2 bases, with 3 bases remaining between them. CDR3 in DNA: TGCGCCAGCAGCTCCGCCTACGAGCAGTACTTC. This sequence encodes CASSSAYEQYF. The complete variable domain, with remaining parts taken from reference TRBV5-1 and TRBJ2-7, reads KAGVTQTPRYLIKTRGQQVTLSCSPISGHRSVSWYQQTPGQGLQFLFEYFSETQRNKGNFPGRFSGRQFSNSRSEMNVSTLELGDSALYLCASSSAYEQYFGPGTRLTVT.

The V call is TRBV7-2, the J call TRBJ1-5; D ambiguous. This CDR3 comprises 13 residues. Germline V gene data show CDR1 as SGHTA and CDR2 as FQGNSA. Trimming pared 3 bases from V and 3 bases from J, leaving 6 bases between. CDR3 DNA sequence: TGTGCCAGCAGCTTGAGTATCAATCAGCCCCAGCATTTT. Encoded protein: CASSLSINQPQHF. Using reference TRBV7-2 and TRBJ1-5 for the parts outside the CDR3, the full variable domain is GAGVSQSPSNKVTEKGKDVELRCDPISGHTALYWYRQSLGQGLEFLIYFQGNSAPDKSGLPSDRFSAERTGGSVSTLTIQRTQQEDSAVYLCASSLSINQPQHFGDGTRLSIL.

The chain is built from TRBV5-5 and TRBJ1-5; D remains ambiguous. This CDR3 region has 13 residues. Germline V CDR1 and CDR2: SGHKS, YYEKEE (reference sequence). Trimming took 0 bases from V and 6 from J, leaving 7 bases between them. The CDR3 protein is CASSLGPVQPQHF. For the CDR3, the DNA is TGTGCCAGCAGCTTGGGTCCCGTTCAGCCCCAGCATTTT.

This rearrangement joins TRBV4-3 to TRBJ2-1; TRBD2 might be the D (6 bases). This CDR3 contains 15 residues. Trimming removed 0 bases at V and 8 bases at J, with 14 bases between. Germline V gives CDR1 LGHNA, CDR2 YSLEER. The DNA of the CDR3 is TGCGCCAGCAGCCAAGAGCGGGACCCTGGGGATGAGCAGTTCTTC. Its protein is CASSQERDPGDEQFF.

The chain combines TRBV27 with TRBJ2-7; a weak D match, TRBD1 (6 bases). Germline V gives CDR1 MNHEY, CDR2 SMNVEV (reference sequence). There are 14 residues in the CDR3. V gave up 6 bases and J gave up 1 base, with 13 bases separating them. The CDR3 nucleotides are TGTGCCAGCAGCCGGATGGGGGCTTCCTACGAGCAGTACTTC. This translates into CASSRMGASYEQYF.

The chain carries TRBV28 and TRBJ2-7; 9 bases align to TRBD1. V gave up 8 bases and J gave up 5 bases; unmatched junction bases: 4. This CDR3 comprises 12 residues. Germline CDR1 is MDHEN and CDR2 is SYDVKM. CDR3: CASWGQGDEQYF. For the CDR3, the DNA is TGTGCCAGCTGGGGACAGGGTGACGAGCAGTACTTC.

CDR3 loop: CASSLSPRDTQYF. Written as DNA, the CDR3 is TGTGCCAGCAGCCTGTCACCCAGGGATACGCAGTATTTT. This chain links TRBV7-2 with TRBJ2-3; D is undetermined. CDR1 SGHTA and CDR2 FQGNSA come from the germline V gene. Trimming shortened V by 5 bases and J by 6 bases, and 12 bases separated the two germline ends. CDR3 length: 13 amino acids. The whole variable domain, filled in from reference TRBV7-2 and TRBJ2-3, reads GAGVSQSPSNKVTEKGKDVELRCDPISGHTALYWYRQSLGQGLEFLIYFQGNSAPDKSGLPSDRFSAERTGGSVSTLTIQRTQQEDSAVYLCASSLSPRDTQYFGPGTRLTVL.

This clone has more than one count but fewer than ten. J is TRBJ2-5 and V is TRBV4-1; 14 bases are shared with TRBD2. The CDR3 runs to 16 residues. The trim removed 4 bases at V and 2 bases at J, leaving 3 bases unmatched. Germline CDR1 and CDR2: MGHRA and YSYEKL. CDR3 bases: TGCGCCAGCAGCCTCGGGACTAGCGGGGGTCAAGAGACCCAGTACTTC. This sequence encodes CASSLGTSGGQETQYF.